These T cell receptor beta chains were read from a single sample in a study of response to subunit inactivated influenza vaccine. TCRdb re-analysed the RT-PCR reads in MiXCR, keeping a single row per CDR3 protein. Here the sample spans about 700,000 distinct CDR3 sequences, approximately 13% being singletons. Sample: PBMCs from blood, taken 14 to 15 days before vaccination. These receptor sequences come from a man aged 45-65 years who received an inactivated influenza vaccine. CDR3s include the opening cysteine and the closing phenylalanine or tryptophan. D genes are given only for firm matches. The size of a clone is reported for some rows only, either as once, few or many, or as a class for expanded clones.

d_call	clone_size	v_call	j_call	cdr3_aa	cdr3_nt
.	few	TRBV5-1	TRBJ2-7	CASSLENTYEQYF	TGCGCCAGCAGCTTGGAAAATACCTACGAGCAGTACTTC
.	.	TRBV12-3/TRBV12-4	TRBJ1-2	CASSPGTTNYGYTF	TGTGCCAGCAGTCCCGGGACAACTAACTATGGCTACACCTTC
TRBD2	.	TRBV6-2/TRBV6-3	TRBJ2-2	CASRAGLAVPGELFF	TGTGCCAGCAGAGCGGGACTAGCAGTTCCCGGGGAGCTGTTTTTT
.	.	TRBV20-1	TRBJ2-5	CSARDLLGSGPYQETQYF	TGCAGTGCTAGAGATTTATTGGGGAGCGGCCCGTACCAAGAGACCCAGTACTTC
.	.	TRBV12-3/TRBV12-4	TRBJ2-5	CASSPGIPRETQYF	TGTGCCAGCAGTCCTGGAATACCGAGGGAGACCCAGTACTTC
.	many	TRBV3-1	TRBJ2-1	CASSQYGRGEQFF	TGTGCCAGCAGCCAATACGGTAGGGGTGAGCAGTTCTTC
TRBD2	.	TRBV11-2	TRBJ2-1	CASSLGYSGNNEQFF	TGTGCCAGCAGCTTAGGGTATAGCGGGAACAATGAGCAGTTCTTC
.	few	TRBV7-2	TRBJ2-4	CASSSYGAENIQYF	TGTGCCAGCAGCTCGTACGGGGCCGAAAACATTCAGTACTTC
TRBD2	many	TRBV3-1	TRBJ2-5	CASSQVGLAQETQYF	TGTGCCAGCAGCCAGGTCGGACTAGCCCAAGAGACCCAGTACTTC
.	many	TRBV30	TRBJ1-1	CAWSVSRVNTEAFF	TGTGCCTGGAGTGTAAGCAGGGTGAACACTGAAGCTTTCTTT
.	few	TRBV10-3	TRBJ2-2	CAISEEGTDTGELFF	TGTGCCATCAGTGAGGAAGGAACCGACACCGGGGAGCTGTTTTTT
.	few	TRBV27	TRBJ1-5	CASSLFSPGLNSNQPQHF	TGTGCCAGCAGCTTGTTTTCGCCCGGACTTAATAGCAATCAGCCCCAGCATTTT
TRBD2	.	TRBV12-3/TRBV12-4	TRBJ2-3	CASRIGLAGTDTQYF	TGTGCCAGCAGAATCGGGCTAGCGGGCACAGATACGCAGTATTTT
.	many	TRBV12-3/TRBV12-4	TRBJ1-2	CASSLGGFGHGYTF	TGTGCCAGCAGTTTAGGGGGATTTGGTCATGGCTACACCTTC
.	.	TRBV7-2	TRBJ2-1	CASSLKGGSYNEQFF	TGTGCCAGCAGCCTCAAGGGGGGCTCCTACAATGAGCAGTTCTTC
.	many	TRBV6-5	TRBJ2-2	CASSYSIGTGELFF	TGTGCCAGCAGTTACTCGATCGGCACCGGGGAGCTGTTTTTT
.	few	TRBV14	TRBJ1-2	CASSLKDGRYGYTF	TGTGCCAGCAGCCTTAAGGACGGAAGATATGGCTACACCTTC
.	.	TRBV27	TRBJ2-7	CASSLVGGFSEQYF	TGTGCCAGCAGTTTAGTCGGGGGCTTCAGCGAGCAGTACTTC